These 17 T cell receptor beta chains came from one sample sequenced in a study of OX40 agonist ivuxolimab in advanced cancers. Measured with immunoSEQ multiplex PCR; TCRdb has only the in-frame clones, and not every one. This table holds some 37,000 clones, approximately 90% found once. Sample: CD4+ or CD8+ T cells sorted from blood, taken in a trial of the OX40 agonist ivuxolimab. These receptors were obtained from an adult with an advanced solid tumor such as melanoma, head and neck, liver or kidney cancer.

This rearrangement joins TRBV7-9 to TRBJ1-1; D might be TRBD1 (5 bases). Trimming shortened V by 1 base and J by 8 bases, and 11 bases separated the two germline ends. The V gene's germline CDR1 is SEHNR and CDR2 FQNEAQ (reference sequence). This CDR3 spans 13 amino acids. The CDR3 sequence is CASSLVEGTEAFF. CDR3 sequence (DNA): TGTGCCAGCAGCTTAGTAGAGGGGACCGAAGCTTTCTTT.

This clone was recorded once. The chain uses TRBV27 and TRBJ2-7, with D perhaps TRBD1 or TRBD2 (5 bases each). The V end was cut by 6 bases, the J end by 2 bases, with 14 bases between. The CDR3 has 14 amino acids. Per the germline V gene, CDR1 is MNHEY and CDR2 is SMNVEV (reference sequence). The CDR3 nucleotides read TGTGCCAGCAGGGGGGTGGGCGGCCCCTACGAGCAGTACTTC. This sequence encodes CASRGVGGPYEQYF.

This clone is labeled large (0.1 to 1%). This chain's CDR3 is CASSLLRGSGNTIYF. Here the CDR3 DNA reads TGTGCCAGCAGCTTATTGAGGGGTTCGGGAAACACCATATATTTT. V gene TRBV7-2 combines with J gene TRBJ1-3; possible D gene TRBD1, 5 bases. Looked up from germline, CDR1 is SGHTA and CDR2 is FQGNSA. The V gene lost 2 bases and the J gene lost 4 bases, with 12 bases spanning the gap. The CDR3 is made up of 15 amino acids.

This sequence joins TRBV7-6 and TRBJ2-1, with D maybe TRBD2 (5 bases). Germline V gene sequence: CDR1 SGHVS, CDR2 FNYEAQ. V lost 0 bases, J lost 3 bases, and 15 bases lay in between. CDR3 size: 17 residues. The CDR3 nucleotides read TGTGCCAGCAGCTTAGCGCTGGAGGCAGGAGTCTACAATGAGCAGTTCTTC. It codes for CASSLALEAGVYNEQFF.

The chain links TRBV28 to TRBJ2-5, with no clear D. The V and J ends lost 5 bases and 4 bases respectively, with 14 bases between them. The CDR3 is 14 residues long. Germline values: CDR1 MDHEN, CDR2 SYDVKM. The CDR3 DNA sequence: TGTGCCAGCAGTCCCGACGCCTTTCTAGAGACCCAGTACTTC. Amino acid sequence: CASSPDAFLETQYF.

This sequence joins TRBV5-6 and TRBJ2-1, with a tentative D call TRBD2 (5 bases). CDR1 SGHDT and CDR2 YYEEEE come from the germline V gene. The CDR3 has 11 amino acids. Trimming left V 7 bases short and J 10 bases short, with 12 bases between. The CDR3 loop reads CASLGGFEQFF. The CDR3, as DNA: TGTGCCAGCCTCGGCGGGTTCGAGCAGTTCTTC. Filled out from reference TRBV5-6 and TRBJ2-1, the complete variable domain reads DAGVTQSPTHLIKTRGQQVTLRCSPKSGHDTVSWYQQALGQGPQFIFQYYEEEERQRGNFPDRFSGHQFPNYSSELNVNALLLGDSALYLCASLGGFEQFFGPGTRLTVL.

V and J are TRBV5-5 and TRBJ1-1, with D uncertain. Germline V CDR1 and CDR2: SGHKS, YYEKEE (reference sequence). Trimming removed 0 bases at V and 1 base at J, with 7 bases between. CDR3 length: 14 amino acids. CDR3 nucleotides: TGTGCCAGCAGCTTGGGCTACTCGAACACTGAAGCTTTCTTT. It is translated as CASSLGYSNTEAFF. Full variable domain (missing parts from reference TRBV5-5 and TRBJ1-1): DAGVTQSPTHLIKTRGQQVTLRCSPISGHKSVSWYQQVLGQGPQFIFQYYEKEERGRGNFPDRFSARQFPNYSSELNVNALLLGDSALYLCASSLGYSNTEAFFGQGTRLTVV.

This chain uses TRBV13 with TRBJ2-7; D gene ambiguous. Germline V gene data show CDR1 as PRHDT and CDR2 as FYEKMQ (reference sequence). With 2 bases removed from V and 6 bases from J, the gap between germline ends came to 11 bases. The CDR3 consists of 13 residues. The CDR3 nucleotides are TGTGCCAGCAGCTTATGGGATATGGTCGAGCAGTACTTC. Translated, it gives CASSLWDMVEQYF.

This chain connects TRBV28 to TRBJ1-4, with no clear D. V gave up 4 bases and J gave up 3 bases, with 21 bases separating them. This CDR3 comprises 18 residues. Germline lookup yields CDR1 MDHEN and CDR2 SYDVKM. The DNA for the CDR3 is TGTGCCAGCAGTTCCCAAGAGATTCGGGAGGCTGCTAATGAAAAACTGTTTTTT. Residues: CASSSQEIREAANEKLFF.

V and J are TRBV9 and TRBJ2-1; 10 bases agree with TRBD2. CDR3 length: 18 residues. Germline V gene lookup returns CDR1 SGDLS and CDR2 YYNGEE. V was clipped by 3 bases and J by 0 bases; unmatched bases: 9. CDR3 DNA: TGTGCCAGCAGCGAAGGACTAGCGGTGACAGGCTCCTACAATGAGCAGTTCTTC. The encoded protein is CASSEGLAVTGSYNEQFF.

The chain recombines TRBV14 with TRBJ2-7; tentative D call: TRBD2 (6 bases). This CDR3 comprises 11 residues. Trimming removed 3 bases from V and 7 bases from J, with 7 bases in between. Germline V gene data show CDR1 as SGHDN and CDR2 as FVKESK. CDR3 amino acids: CASSHREEQYF. The CDR3 bases are TGTGCCAGCAGCCACCGGGAGGAGCAGTACTTC.

The CDR3 protein is CASSLFESYEQYF. The CDR3 bases are TGTGCCAGCAGTTTATTTGAGTCCTACGAGCAGTACTTC. V gene TRBV28 combines with J gene TRBJ2-7; D call uncertain. The ends were cut back, 1 base at V and 1 base at J, with 5 bases in the middle. This CDR3 spans 13 amino acids. Germline CDR1 is MDHEN and CDR2 is SYDVKM.

This CDR3 reads CASSAGAGQYNMNTEAFF. CDR3 nucleotide sequence: TGTGCCAGTAGTGCCGGGGCGGGACAGTATAACATGAACACTGAAGCTTTCTTT. The chain links TRBV19 to TRBJ1-1; 7 bases line up with TRBD1. This CDR3 spans 18 amino acids. V trimming: 5 bases; J trimming: 0 bases; junction bases outside the gene matches: 15. Per germline, CDR1 LNHDA and CDR2 SQIVND (reference sequence). The variable domain in full, completed from reference TRBV19 and TRBJ1-1, reads DGGITQSPKYLFRKEGQNVTLSCEQNLNHDAMYWYRQDPGQGLRLIYYSQIVNDFQKGDIAEGYSVSREKKESFPLTVTSAQKNPTAFYLCASSAGAGQYNMNTEAFFGQGTRLTVV.

The chain uses TRBV5-1 and TRBJ2-7; D remains unclear. This CDR3 comprises 13 residues. V was shortened by 3 bases and J by 2 bases, with 9 bases between the two germline ends. Germline CDR1 reads SGHRS; CDR2 reads YFSETQ. CDR3 amino acids: CASSWGIPYEQYF. The CDR3 bases are TGCGCCAGCAGCTGGGGAATTCCCTACGAGCAGTACTTC.

This sequence joins TRBV4-1 and TRBJ2-2; tentatively, D is TRBD1 (5 bases). Germline values: CDR1 MGHRA, CDR2 YSYEKL. CDR3 size: 16 residues. The V and J ends lost 4 bases and 1 base respectively, with 13 bases between them. The CDR3 loop reads CASSLLSDRNTGELFF. DNA for the CDR3: TGCGCCAGCAGCCTTCTCTCTGACAGGAACACCGGGGAGCTGTTTTTT.

The V and J genes are TRBV7-9 and TRBJ2-3, with 16 bases that match TRBD2. The V and J ends lost 4 bases and 2 bases, in that order; junction bases with no gene match: 6. CDR3 size: 18 residues. Germline V gene sequence: CDR1 SEHNR, CDR2 FQNEAQ (reference sequence). In nucleotides, the CDR3 is TGTGCCAGCAGCTCACCGGGACTAGCGGGAGGGCACACAGATACGCAGTATTTT. Translated, it gives CASSSPGLAGGHTDTQYF.

The table lists this clone with a count of one. This chain joins TRBV11-2 and TRBJ2-7, with a possible D match to TRBD2 (6 bases). Germline CDR1 is SGHAT and CDR2 is FQNNGV. The CDR3 covers 17 residues. V was pared by 0 bases and J by 5 bases, with 20 bases between. CDR3: CASSLDPPGTLDHEQYF. CDR3 bases: TGTGCCAGCAGCTTAGACCCCCCCGGGACTCTCGACCACGAGCAGTACTTC.